The 3 T cell receptor beta chains given below trace back to one sample, sequenced in a study of cytomegalovirus exposure and HLA in healthy donors. Researchers ran the PCR with 60 Vbeta and 13 Jbeta primers. Profiled with immunoSEQ multiplex PCR; TCRdb holds only in-frame clones, not every one. The repertoire holds about 140,000 clones, with around 80% as singletons. The material sequenced was PBMCs. Receptors were obtained from a man between 25 and 39 years old in good health and CMV-seropositive.

The rearrangement links TRBV4-1 to TRBJ2-5, with 11 bases aligning to TRBD2. Germline-derived CDR1 and CDR2 are MGHRA and YSYEKL. CDR3 length equals 16 residues. V dropped 4 bases and J dropped 5; count of bases not matched to a gene: 9. CDR3 residues: CASSPGNLAGGETQYF. In nucleotides, the CDR3 is TGCGCCAGCAGCCCTGGAAACCTAGCGGGAGGCGAGACCCAGTACTTC.

J is TRBJ2-5 and V is TRBV6-5; D call uncertain. The end of the DNA aligns better with TRBJ2-7, so the J call may be wrong. The CDR3 runs 15 residues. Germline V gives CDR1 MNHEY, CDR2 SVGAGI. CDR3 residues: CASSYSMHENYEQYF. CDR3 nucleotide sequence: TGTGCCAGCAGTTACTCGATGCACGAAAACTACGAGCAGTACTTC.

The V call is TRBV7-2, the J call TRBJ1-5; D is undetermined. Germline CDR1 is SGHTA and CDR2 is FQGNSA. Trimming shortened V by 8 bases and J by 4 bases, and 12 bases separated the two germline ends. The CDR3 contains 13 residues. DNA for the CDR3: TGTGCCAGCGGGCTCCGGGGTAATCAGCCCCAGCATTTT. It is translated as CASGLRGNQPQHF.